This passage covers 20 T cell receptor beta chains from one sample sequenced in a study of control samples from healthy donors and cancer patients (dated by TCRdb to 2018 to 2020). Preparation of the library involved the immunoSEQ multiplex PCR assay. Held by TCRdb, this immuneACCESS table contains in-frame sequences only and omits some clones. Under half of the omission traces to an unresolved V gene where checked; the cause of the rest is unknown. The sample records roughly 190,000 clones, 91% of which are singletons. The ten largest clones add up to approximately 1.6% of the sample. The sequenced sample was blood. These receptors were collected from a woman younger than 45 in good health.

The chain joins TRBV6-1 to TRBJ2-7, with D tentatively TRBD1 (6 bases). The CDR3 is 12 residues long. The germline V and J ends were trimmed by 5 bases and 3 bases, with 8 bases remaining between them. Per germline, CDR1 MNHNS and CDR2 SASEGT. The CDR3 coding sequence is TGTGCCAGCAGTTCACAGGGCTACGAGCAGTACTTC. Translation gives CASSSQGYEQYF.

J is TRBJ1-4 and V is TRBV4-1; D is possibly TRBD1 (6 bases). The CDR3 spans 16 residues. The germline V gene has CDR1 MGHRA and CDR2 YSYEKL. V was pared by 4 bases and J by 5 bases, with 17 bases between. CDR3 sequence (DNA): TGCGCCAGCAGCCCAGCGCAGGGGATAGGGAATGAAAAACTGTTTTTT. Residues: CASSPAQGIGNEKLFF.

The rearrangement links TRBV12-3 or TRBV12-4 to TRBJ1-5; D gene unclear. The CDR3 runs to 13 residues. V was cut by 5 bases and J by 6 bases, with 11 bases left in between. The CDR3 loop reads CASSPDVGQPQHF. The CDR3 DNA reads TGTGCCAGCAGTCCGGACGTGGGTCAGCCCCAGCATTTT.

The chain joins TRBV4-3 to TRBJ1-2; D is unclear. The CDR3 runs 16 residues. Germline V gene lookup returns CDR1 LGHNA and CDR2 YSLEER. V lost 1 base and J lost 2, with 14 bases in between. CDR3 sequence: CASSQARTESNYGYTF. The CDR3 DNA sequence: TGCGCCAGCAGCCAAGCGCGGACCGAATCCAACTATGGCTACACCTTC.

The CDR3 nucleotides read TGCAGCGTTGAAGAGTTAACTAACTATGGCTACACCTTC. Its translation is CSVEELTNYGYTF. The genes are TRBV29-1 and TRBJ1-2; D not resolved. The V gene's germline CDR1 is SQVTM and CDR2 ANQGSEA. CDR3 length: 13 amino acids. Trimming removed 0 bases at V and 0 bases at J, with 5 bases between.

The gene calls are TRBV11-2 and TRBJ2-1; 11 nucleotides agree with TRBD1. Germline V gene lookup returns CDR1 SGHAT and CDR2 FQNNGV. V lost 5 bases and J lost 7; bases outside the gene matches: 7. There are 15 residues in the CDR3. DNA for the CDR3: TGTGCCAGCAGCGGCCGGGACAGGGGGAGGAATGAGCAGTTCTTC. The encoded protein is CASSGRDRGRNEQFF.

This clone was recorded once. The chain links TRBV3-1 (or the pseudogene TRBV3-2) to TRBJ2-1; 8 bases align to TRBD1. Trimming cost V 4 bases and J 5 bases; bases outside gene matches: 10. The V gene's germline CDR1 is LGHDT and CDR2 YNNKEL (reference sequence). The CDR3 totals 16 residues. Here the CDR3 reads CASSPPGTGIDNEQFF. The CDR3 coding sequence is TGTGCCAGCAGCCCCCCCGGGACAGGTATTGACAATGAGCAGTTCTTC.

The V gene is TRBV6-6, the J gene TRBJ2-5; D is uncertain. The CDR3 covers 13 residues. V lost 5 bases to trimming and J lost 4 bases, with 11 bases between them. Germline V lookup: CDR1 MNHNY, CDR2 SVGAGI (reference sequence). The CDR3: CASSPRTGETQYF. For the CDR3, the DNA is TGTGCCAGCAGTCCCCGGACGGGAGAGACCCAGTACTTC.

The chain couples TRBV5-1 to TRBJ1-3; no definite D call. CDR1 and CDR2 from the germline V gene are SGHRS and YFSETQ. The length of the CDR3 is 12 residues. With 0 bases removed from V and 4 bases from J, the gap between germline ends came to 2 bases. The CDR3 region is CASSLAGNTIYF. Here the CDR3 DNA reads TGCGCCAGCAGCTTGGCAGGAAACACCATATATTTT. Using reference TRBV5-1 and TRBJ1-3 for the parts outside the CDR3, the full variable domain is KAGVTQTPRYLIKTRGQQVTLSCSPISGHRSVSWYQQTPGQGLQFLFEYFSETQRNKGNFPGRFSGRQFSNSRSEMNVSTLELGDSALYLCASSLAGNTIYFGEGSWLTVV.

The chain uses TRBV9 and TRBJ2-2, with TRBD1 identical over 7 bases. This CDR3 comprises 16 residues. Losses at the gene ends were 1 base for V and 4 bases for J; bases not matched to a gene: 7. Germline V gene sequence: CDR1 SGDLS, CDR2 YYNGEE. The CDR3 nucleotides are TGTGCCAGCAGCGTACCCAAGGGGGCGCCCACCGGGGAGCTGTTTTTT. It is translated as CASSVPKGAPTGELFF.

CDR3 amino acids: CASSNRGRETQYF. The CDR3 region has the DNA TGTGCCAGCAGCAACAGGGGGCGGGAGACCCAGTACTTC. This sequence joins TRBV7-6 and TRBJ2-5; TRBD1 aligns across 9 bases. The CDR3 length is 13 residues. With 5 bases clipped from V and 5 bases from J, the junction kept 3 bases outside the gene matches. Germline lookup yields CDR1 SGHVS and CDR2 FNYEAQ.

This clone showed up just a few times. V and J are TRBV15 and TRBJ1-6; 11 positions match TRBD1. CDR1 is LNHNV and CDR2 is YYDKDF in the germline V gene (reference sequence). The V segment lost 2 bases and the J segment 9 bases; nucleotides outside the gene matches: 3. This CDR3 region has 15 residues. In nucleotides, the CDR3 is TGTGCCACCAGCAGACCCGGGACAGGGGGTTCACCCCTCCACTTT. This codes for CATSRPGTGGSPLHF.

The gene calls are TRBV11-2 and TRBJ2-1, with D perhaps TRBD2 (6 bases). Germline CDR1 SGHAT, CDR2 FQNNGV. The V end lost 5 bases, the J end lost 9 bases, and 17 bases lay between the germline ends. This CDR3 is 14 amino acids long. The CDR3, as DNA: TGTGCCAGCAGCCGACTAGTAGGTGGACGTGAGCAGTTCTTC. Protein: CASSRLVGGREQFF.

The rearrangement uses TRBV19 and TRBJ1-1, with 7 bases lining up with TRBD1. The length of the CDR3 is 16 residues. Looked up from germline, CDR1 is LNHDA and CDR2 is SQIVND (reference sequence). V gave up 6 bases and J gave up 4 bases; unmatched junction bases: 14. The CDR3 bases are TGTGCCAGTAGACCTCGACAGGGCGGAAGTAGCACTGAAGCTTTCTTT. The encoded protein is CASRPRQGGSSTEAFF.

V is TRBV6-1 and J is TRBJ1-5; no clear D gene. With 1 base removed from V and 0 bases from J, the gap between germline ends came to 4 bases. This CDR3 has 14 residues. Germline CDR1 and CDR2: MNHNS and SASEGT. CDR3 coding DNA: TGTGCCAGCAGTGAAGGGCTTAGCAATCAGCCCCAGCATTTT. Protein product: CASSEGLSNQPQHF.

The chain carries TRBV7-7 and TRBJ2-5, with 8 positions matching TRBD1. In germline, CDR1 is SSHAT, CDR2 FNYEAQ (reference sequence). The CDR3 is made up of 13 amino acids. V was pared by 6 bases and J by 5 bases, with 5 bases of the junction left unmatched. The CDR3 reads CASSRTGTETQYF. The DNA of the CDR3 is TGTGCCAGCAGTCGGACAGGGACCGAGACCCAGTACTTC.

This chain links TRBV14 with TRBJ2-2, with a tentative D call TRBD2 (6 bases). V was pared by 5 bases and J by 6 bases, with 10 bases between. The CDR3 runs to 13 residues. CDR1 and CDR2 (germline): SGHDN, FVKESK. CDR3 amino acids: CASSSRLAGELFF. The CDR3 region has the DNA TGTGCCAGCAGCTCCCGACTAGCCGGGGAGCTGTTTTTT.

This rearrangement joins TRBV28 to TRBJ2-7, with 15 positions matching TRBD2. Losses at the gene ends were 6 bases for V and 4 bases for J; bases not matched to a gene: 7. The CDR3 loop spans 16 amino acids. Looked up from germline, CDR1 is MDHEN and CDR2 is SYDVKM. CDR3 protein: CASRGTSGRYLYEQYF. As DNA, the CDR3 is TGTGCCAGCAGGGGGACTAGCGGGAGGTATTTGTACGAGCAGTACTTC.

CDR3 sequence reads: CASSLGGSSYEQYF. The DNA of the CDR3 is TGTGCCAGCAGCTTAGGGGGGAGCTCCTACGAGCAGTACTTC. This chain connects TRBV11-3 to TRBJ2-7; D possibly uses TRBD1 or TRBD2 (5 bases each). The CDR3 totals 14 residues. V was cut by 1 base and J by 0 bases, with 7 bases left in between. CDR1 is SGHNT and CDR2 is YENEEA in the germline V gene.

The chain carries TRBV10-3 and TRBJ2-7; TRBD1 agrees at 7 bases. The J segment lost 4 bases and the V segment lost 0 bases, leaving 3 bases of the junction unmatched. CDR1 and CDR2 from the germline V gene are ENHRY and SYGVKD. The CDR3 is 14 amino acids. The CDR3 DNA sequence: TGTGCCATCAGTGAGTCGGCAGGGGGATACGAGCAGTACTTC. Protein: CAISESAGGYEQYF.